The sequence of this T cell receptor (beta chain) was determined in a study of T cell responses to AZD1222 COVID-19 vaccine. General study points: At baseline, just five to seven AZD1222 recipients tested seropositive. Spike as a whole was targeted by vaccine-associated CD4 TCRs, dominant at 160-218 and 743-854.

Sequenced by immunoSEQ multiplex PCR; TCRdb stores in-frame clones only, minus some. The sample consists of about 150,000 clones, 80% to 95% of them appearing once. Regarding this clone: Its antigen is not known.

This receptor was taken from an adult in good health. The input for sequencing was peripheral blood, taken on day 0 of AZD1222 vaccination.

In DNA, the CDR3 is TGTGCCAGCAGCTTGGCGACAGGGCCAGGCTACGAGCAGTACTTC. Translated, it gives CASSLATGPGYEQYF. The J gene is TRBJ2-7, the V gene TRBV5-5; 7 positions match TRBD1. Looked up from germline, CDR1 is SGHKS and CDR2 is YYEKEE (reference sequence). The length of the CDR3 is 15 residues. Trimming at V came to 0 bases and at J to 3 bases, leaving 6 bases not matched to a gene.